One sample yielded the 27 T cell receptor beta chains listed below, sequenced in a study of OX40 agonist ivuxolimab in advanced cancers. Repertoires were generated with immunoSEQ multiplex PCR, while TCRdb's copy carries only in-frame clones and drops some. Among approximately 58,000 clones, 70% to 90% were seen once, and the ten largest hold approximately 2.9%. The sequences come from CD4+ or CD8+ T cells sorted from blood, collected in a trial of the OX40 agonist ivuxolimab. These receptors were obtained from an adult with an advanced solid tumor such as melanoma, head and neck, liver or kidney cancer.

V and J are TRBV5-1 and TRBJ2-7, with 7 bases aligning to TRBD1. This CDR3 has 16 amino acids. Trimming removed 6 bases from V and 0 bases from J; junction bases left unmatched: 12. In germline, CDR1 is SGHRS, CDR2 YFSETQ. CDR3 nucleotide sequence: TGCGCCAGCAAAGGGGGCGAGGGGGTACCCTCCTACGAGCAGTACTTC. It codes for CASKGGEGVPSYEQYF. Combining the CDR3 with reference TRBV5-1 and TRBJ2-7 gives the whole variable domain KAGVTQTPRYLIKTRGQQVTLSCSPISGHRSVSWYQQTPGQGLQFLFEYFSETQRNKGNFPGRFSGRQFSNSRSEMNVSTLELGDSALYLCASKGGEGVPSYEQYFGPGTRLTVT.

This clone appeared once. J is TRBJ1-2 and V is TRBV7-9; the D gene is possibly TRBD1 (5 bases). The CDR3 is 14 amino acids. The germline V and J ends were trimmed by 0 bases and 0 bases, with 5 bases remaining between them. Germline V gene lookup returns CDR1 SEHNR and CDR2 FQNEAQ (reference sequence). CDR3 bases: TGTGCCAGCAGCTTAGCGGGGGCTAACTATGGCTACACCTTC. Its translation: CASSLAGANYGYTF.

The chain joins TRBV18 to TRBJ1-4; the match to TRBD1 covers 12 bases. The CDR3 is made up of 15 amino acids. Looked up from germline, CDR1 is KGHSH and CDR2 is LQKENI. The trim removed 6 bases at V and 8 bases at J, leaving 7 bases unmatched. CDR3 region: CASSGTGGVLEKLFF. The CDR3 coding sequence is TGTGCCAGCTCGGGGACAGGGGGCGTCTTAGAAAAACTGTTTTTT.

The chain is built from TRBV6-5 and TRBJ1-5; tentatively, D is TRBD1 (6 bases). From germline, CDR1 is MNHEY and CDR2 SVGAGI. Trimming shortened V by 8 bases and J by 4 bases, and 9 bases separated the two germline ends. The CDR3 loop spans 12 amino acids. The DNA for the CDR3 is TGTGCCAGCGGCAGGGGAAATCAGCCCCAGCATTTT. Encoded protein: CASGRGNQPQHF.

The genes are TRBV10-3 and TRBJ1-4; D call uncertain. The CDR3 contains 10 residues. V was cut by 7 bases and J by 8 bases, with 5 bases left in between. Germline V gives CDR1 ENHRY, CDR2 SYGVKD. CDR3 protein: CAITGEKLFF. CDR3 sequence (DNA): TGTGCCATCACGGGGGAAAAACTGTTTTTT.

The CDR3 region has the DNA TGTGCCAGCACCGGGACTAGCGGGAGGGCCTTCACCGGGGAGCTGTTTTTT. It is translated as CASTGTSGRAFTGELFF. The chain recombines TRBV27 with TRBJ2-2; 16 bases are shared with TRBD2. V lost 7 bases to trimming and J lost 4 bases; unmatched junction nucleotides: 6. This CDR3 has 17 residues. CDR1 and CDR2 (germline): MNHEY, SMNVEV (reference sequence).

The chain employs TRBV6-1 and TRBJ1-1, with D perhaps matching TRBD1 (5 bases). V lost 6 bases to trimming and J lost 1 base, with 6 bases between them. Germline V CDR1 and CDR2: MNHNS, SASEGT. The length of the CDR3 is 12 residues. The CDR3, as DNA: TGTGCCAGCAGAGACAGGAACACTGAAGCTTTCTTT. Protein: CASRDRNTEAFF.

This sequence joins TRBV5-4 and TRBJ2-5; D is undetermined. Trimming removed 4 bases at V and 5 bases at J, with 15 bases between. The germline V gene has CDR1 SGHNT and CDR2 YYREEE (reference sequence). The CDR3 covers 14 residues. CDR3 amino acids: CASSPREAMETQYF. In nucleotides, the CDR3 is TGTGCCAGCAGCCCCCGAGAGGCCATGGAGACCCAGTACTTC. The variable domain in full, with the rest retrieved from reference TRBV5-4 and TRBJ2-5, is ETGVTQSPTHLIKTRGQQVTLRCSSQSGHNTVSWYQQALGQGPQFIFQYYREEENGRGNFPPRFSGLQFPNYSSELNVNALELDDSALYLCASSPREAMETQYFGPGTRLLVL.

The chain carries TRBV10-2 and TRBJ2-1, with D perhaps given as TRBD1 or TRBD2 (5 bases each). Trimming shortened V by 8 bases and J by 5 bases, and 13 bases separated the two germline ends. The CDR3 is 13 residues long. The germline V gene encodes CDR1 WSHSY and CDR2 SAAADI. The CDR3 spells CASRRGSDNEQFF. CDR3 coding DNA: TGCGCCAGCCGTAGGGGTAGCGACAATGAGCAGTTCTTC.

V usage is TRBV4-1 and J usage is TRBJ1-1; maybe TRBD1 (6 bases). The CDR3 has 14 amino acids. Germline V gene sequence: CDR1 MGHRA, CDR2 YSYEKL. V was cut by 5 bases and J by 8 bases, with 18 bases left in between. CDR3 sequence (DNA): TGCGCCAGCAGCGGTCAAGGGGGGCGCCCAGAAGCTTTCTTT. Translation gives CASSGQGGRPEAFF.

The chain links TRBV9 to TRBJ2-1; D is unclear. The V end lost 4 bases, the J end lost 2 bases, and 19 bases lay between the germline ends. Germline CDR1 reads SGDLS; CDR2 reads YYNGEE. The CDR3 is made up of 17 amino acids. In DNA, the CDR3 is TGTGCCAGCAGCCCATCCGGGTTAGGCGCTCCCTACAATGAGCAGTTCTTC. This encodes CASSPSGLGAPYNEQFF. Full variable domain (rest looked up from reference TRBV9 and TRBJ2-1): DSGVTQTPKHLITATGQRVTLRCSPRSGDLSVYWYQQSLDQGLQFLIQYYNGEERAKGNILERFSAQQFPDLHSELNLSSLELGDSALYFCASSPSGLGAPYNEQFFGPGTRLTVL.

The chain couples TRBV7-9 to TRBJ1-2, with 7 bases aligning to TRBD1. Germline CDR1 is SEHNR and CDR2 is FQNEAQ (reference sequence). With V trimmed by 5 bases and J by 2 bases, 8 bases remained unmatched. The CDR3 has 15 residues. This CDR3 is CASSIRDSNNYGYTF. The CDR3 DNA reads as TGTGCCAGCAGCATCCGGGACAGCAACAACTATGGCTACACCTTC.

The chain employs TRBV28 and TRBJ2-7, with D hard to call. V was trimmed by 6 bases and J by 3 bases, leaving 18 bases between them. CDR1 MDHEN and CDR2 SYDVKM come from the germline V gene. The CDR3 runs 15 residues. The CDR3 loop reads CASRSTPSAYYEQYF. In nucleotides, the CDR3 is TGTGCCAGCAGGTCTACACCCTCAGCCTACTACGAGCAGTACTTC.

This rearrangement joins TRBV19 to TRBJ1-6; TRBD1 matches 8 bases. The V gene's germline CDR1 is LNHDA and CDR2 SQIVND (reference sequence). The ends lost 2 bases at V and 6 bases at J; junction bases unmatched: 9. The CDR3 spans 17 residues. CDR3 loop: CASSIPPRQGTNSPLHF. The DNA of the CDR3 is TGTGCCAGTAGTATACCCCCTCGACAGGGGACTAATTCACCCCTCCACTTT.

The sample holds one count of this clone. The chain links TRBV2 to TRBJ1-4; TRBD1 is a possible D gene (5 bases). V was trimmed by 7 bases and J by 2 bases, leaving 8 bases between them. Germline V gene lookup returns CDR1 SNHLY and CDR2 FYNNEI. The CDR3 length is 13 residues. The CDR3 nucleotides are TGTGCCAGCACCCGGGGGACTAATGAAAAACTGTTTTTT. Encoded protein: CASTRGTNEKLFF.

The CDR3 loop is CASSLAAGEEETQYF. The CDR3, as DNA: TGTGCCAGCAGCTTAGCTGCAGGGGAAGAAGAGACCCAGTACTTC. The V and J genes are TRBV7-8 and TRBJ2-5; possible D gene TRBD1, 6 bases. V shed 0 bases and J shed 3 bases, with 11 bases lying between them. CDR3 length equals 15 residues. CDR1 and CDR2 (germline): SGHVS, FQNEAQ.

This sequence joins TRBV29-1 and TRBJ2-1; D possibly corresponds to TRBD2 (5 bases). The CDR3 totals 13 residues. The V and J ends lost 7 bases and 2 bases respectively, with 12 bases between them. CDR1 is SQVTM, CDR2 ANQGSEA, per germline. The chain's CDR3 is CSARRDTYNEQFF. The CDR3 region has the DNA TGCAGCGCCCGCCGGGATACCTACAATGAGCAGTTCTTC.

The V call is TRBV6-6, the J call TRBJ1-5; 7 nucleotides align to TRBD1. V shed 6 bases, J shed 4 bases, and the junction held 3 bases outside the gene matches. Germline V gives CDR1 MNHNY, CDR2 SVGAGI (reference sequence). The CDR3 spans 13 residues. This CDR3 reads CASRDRWNQPQHF. The CDR3, as DNA: TGTGCCAGCAGGGACAGGTGGAATCAGCCCCAGCATTTT.

This chain connects TRBV11-3 to TRBJ2-2; D is unresolved. The V gene's germline CDR1 is SGHNT and CDR2 YENEEA. V shed 5 bases and J shed 5 bases, with 9 bases lying between them. The CDR3 extends over 13 amino acids. The CDR3 nucleotides read TGTGCCAGCAGCCTACTATCTACCGGGGAGCTGTTTTTT. It encodes CASSLLSTGELFF.

The CDR3 DNA sequence: TGTGCCAGCAGTTATAGGAAAGGGAGCAATCAGCCCCAGCATTTT. Translating gives CASSYRKGSNQPQHF. The chain recombines TRBV6-6 with TRBJ1-5; no clear D gene. The CDR3 consists of 15 residues. Germline V gene sequence: CDR1 MNHNY, CDR2 SVGAGI (reference sequence). The V gene lost 3 bases and the J gene lost 1 base, with 10 bases spanning the gap.

This clone has just a few counts. The chain joins TRBV30 to TRBJ1-1; unclear D gene. The CDR3 totals 13 residues. V lost 0 bases and J lost 0, with 5 bases in between. CDR1 is GTSNPN, CDR2 SVGIG, per germline (reference sequence). CDR3 nucleotide sequence: TGTGCCTGGAGTGTACAGATGAACACTGAAGCTTTCTTT. It yields the protein CAWSVQMNTEAFF.

In its sample, this clone was seen a few times. The V gene is TRBV7-2, the J gene TRBJ1-2; 8 bases map to TRBD1. The CDR3 length is 14 residues. V gave up 2 bases and J gave up 7 bases; unmatched junction bases: 6. CDR1 and CDR2 (germline): SGHTA, FQGNSA. CDR3 amino acids: CASSLSTGVPGYTF. The DNA of the CDR3 is TGTGCCAGCAGCTTATCGACAGGGGTCCCTGGCTACACCTTC.

The gene calls are TRBV7-2 and TRBJ2-1; TRBD2 aligns across 8 bases. Germline V gene sequence: CDR1 SGHTA, CDR2 FQGNSA. This CDR3 is built from 17 residues. J gave up 5 bases and V 1 base, and 10 bases lay outside the gene matches. The CDR3 loop is CASSLVGSGSIDNEQFF. The CDR3 nucleotides read TGTGCCAGCAGCTTAGTGGGAAGCGGGAGTATCGACAATGAGCAGTTCTTC.

The chain carries TRBV7-2 and TRBJ1-1, with D maybe TRBD1 (5 bases). Trimming removed 5 bases from V and 6 bases from J, with 10 bases in between. Germline loops: CDR1 SGHTA, CDR2 FQGNSA. This CDR3 is built from 12 residues. The CDR3 nucleotides are TGTGCCAGCAGCGATGGGGGTGCTGAAGCTTTCTTT. It encodes CASSDGGAEAFF.

The chain joins TRBV10-2 to TRBJ2-3; D unclear. Germline CDR1 WSHSY, CDR2 SAAADI. The CDR3 sequence is 14 residues long. The germline V and J ends were trimmed by 4 bases and 0 bases, with 8 bases remaining between them. CDR3 DNA sequence: TGCGCCAGCAGTGTATCAGCTAGCACAGATACGCAGTATTTT. Amino acid sequence: CASSVSASTDTQYF.

This clone was recorded only once. The chain has TRBV28 and TRBJ1-2, with 9 bases that match TRBD1. Trimming at V came to 2 bases and at J to 13 bases, leaving 14 bases not matched to a gene. CDR1 and CDR2 (germline): MDHEN, SYDVKM. This CDR3 has 15 residues. CDR3 residues: CASSLPTGGAGSSTF. DNA of the CDR3: TGTGCCAGCAGTTTACCTACAGGGGGCGCGGGTTCAAGCACCTTC.

This clone was counted between two and nine times. The CDR3 sequence: CASRGSGTATEAFF. In DNA form, the CDR3 reads TGTGCCAGCAGGGGATCCGGGACAGCCACTGAAGCTTTCTTT. The chain is built from TRBV4-2 and TRBJ1-1; 7 bases match TRBD1. The CDR3 sequence is 14 residues long. The germline V gene encodes CDR1 LGHNA and CDR2 YNFKEQ. The trim removed 6 bases at V and 4 bases at J, leaving 8 bases unmatched.